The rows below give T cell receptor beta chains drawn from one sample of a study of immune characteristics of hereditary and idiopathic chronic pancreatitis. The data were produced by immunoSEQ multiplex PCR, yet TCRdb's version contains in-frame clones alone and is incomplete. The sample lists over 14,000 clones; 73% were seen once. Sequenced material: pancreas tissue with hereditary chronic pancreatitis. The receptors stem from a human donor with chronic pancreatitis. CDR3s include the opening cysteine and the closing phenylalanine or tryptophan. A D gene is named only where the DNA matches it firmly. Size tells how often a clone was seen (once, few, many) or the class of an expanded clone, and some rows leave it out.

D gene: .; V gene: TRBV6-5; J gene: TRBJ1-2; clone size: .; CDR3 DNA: TGTGCCAGCAGTTACCAGGGGACGGGGTATGGCTACACCTTC; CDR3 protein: CASSYQGTGYGYTF
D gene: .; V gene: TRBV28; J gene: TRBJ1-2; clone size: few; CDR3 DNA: TGTGCCAGCAGTTTCAGGGTGCGGGGCTACACCTTC; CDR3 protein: CASSFRVRGYTF
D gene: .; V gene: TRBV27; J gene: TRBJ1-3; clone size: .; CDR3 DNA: TGTGCCAGCAGTCGGGGGGTCGGGGGTACGCCTGGAAACACCATATATTTT; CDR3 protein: CASSRGVGGTPGNTIYF
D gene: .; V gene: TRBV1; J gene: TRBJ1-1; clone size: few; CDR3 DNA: TGCACCAGCAGCCAAGATGCCAAACTTCTCACTGAAGCTTTCTTT; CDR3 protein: CTSSQDAKLLTEAFF
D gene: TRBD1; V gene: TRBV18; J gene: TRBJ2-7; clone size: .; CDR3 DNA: TGTGCCAGCTCCCTTGGACAGGGGGGGATCCTGGAGCAGTACTTC; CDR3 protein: CASSLGQGGILEQYF
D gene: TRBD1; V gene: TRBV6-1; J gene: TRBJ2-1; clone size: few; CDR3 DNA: TGTGCCAGCAGTGAGACAGGGATGGAGCAGTTCTTC; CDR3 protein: CASSETGMEQFF
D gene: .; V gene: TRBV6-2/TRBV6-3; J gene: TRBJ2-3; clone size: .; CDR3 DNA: TGTGCCAGCAGTTTTCGGGAGCCCACAGATACGCAGTATTTT; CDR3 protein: CASSFREPTDTQYF
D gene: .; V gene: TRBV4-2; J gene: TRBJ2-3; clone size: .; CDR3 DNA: TGTGCCAGCAGCCAAGATAGAGCGCTAGCTGTTGGCACAGATACGCAGTATTTT; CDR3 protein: CASSQDRALAVGTDTQYF
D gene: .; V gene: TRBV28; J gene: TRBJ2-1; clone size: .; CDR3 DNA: TGTGCCAGCAGTATCAACAGGTTGCATGAGCAGTTCTTC; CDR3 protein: CASSINRLHEQFF
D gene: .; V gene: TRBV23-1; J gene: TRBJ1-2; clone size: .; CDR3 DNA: TGCGCCAGCAGTCAATGGGTCAGGGACACATGGTTTGGCTACACCTTC; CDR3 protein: CASSQWVRDTWFGYTF
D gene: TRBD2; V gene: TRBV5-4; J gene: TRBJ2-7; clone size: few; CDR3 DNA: TGTGCCAGCAGCTTGGATCCTAGCGGGAGGGCAATCTGGTACGAGCAGTACTTC; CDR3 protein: CASSLDPSGRAIWYEQYF
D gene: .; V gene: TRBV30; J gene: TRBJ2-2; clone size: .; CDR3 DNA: TGTGCCTGGAGTGTAGGGGACCCCGGGGAGCTGTTTTTT; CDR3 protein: CAWSVGDPGELFF
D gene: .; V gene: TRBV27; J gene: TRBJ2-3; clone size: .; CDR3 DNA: TGTGCCAGCAGTTTAATGGCGGCTAGCACAGATACGCAGTATTTT; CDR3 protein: CASSLMAASTDTQYF
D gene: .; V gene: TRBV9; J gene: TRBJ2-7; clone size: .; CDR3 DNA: TGTGCCAGCAGCGTAGATAGCGGGACAGTCTACGAGCAGTACTTC; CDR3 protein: CASSVDSGTVYEQYF
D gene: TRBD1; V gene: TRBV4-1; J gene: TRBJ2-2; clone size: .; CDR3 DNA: TGCGCCAGCAGCCAAGTAGGCAGGGGGCGGACCGGGGAGCTGTTTTTT; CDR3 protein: CASSQVGRGRTGELFF
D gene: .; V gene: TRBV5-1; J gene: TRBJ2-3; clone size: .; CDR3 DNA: TGCGCCAGCAGCTTGGCTTTAGATACGCAGTATTTT; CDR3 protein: CASSLALDTQYF
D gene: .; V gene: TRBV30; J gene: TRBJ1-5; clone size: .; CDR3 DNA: TGTGCCTGGACTACCAGGGTCGGCAATCAGCCCCAGCATTTT; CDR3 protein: CAWTTRVGNQPQHF
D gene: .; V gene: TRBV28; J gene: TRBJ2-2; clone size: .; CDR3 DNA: TGTGCCAGCAGTCTCCCAGTCGGGATTGGCGGGGAGCTGTTTTTT; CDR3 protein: CASSLPVGIGGELFF
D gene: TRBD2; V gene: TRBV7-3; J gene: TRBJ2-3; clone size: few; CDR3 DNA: TGTGCCAGCAGCTTGACTAGCGGGAGAGGGGATACGCAGTATTTT; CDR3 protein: CASSLTSGRGDTQYF
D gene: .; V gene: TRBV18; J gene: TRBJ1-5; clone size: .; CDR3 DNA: TGTGCCAGCTCACCGCAGGAGGGGCCCCAGCATTTT; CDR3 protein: CASSPQEGPQHF
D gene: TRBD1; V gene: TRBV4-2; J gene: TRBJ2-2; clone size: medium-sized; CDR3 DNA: TGTGCCAGCAGCCAAGATAAGTCGGGTCCGCGCTCGAGGGGGCTGGCCGGGGAGCTGTTTTTT; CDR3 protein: CASSQDKSGPRSRGLAGELFF
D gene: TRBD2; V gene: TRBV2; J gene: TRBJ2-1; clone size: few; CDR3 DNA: TGTGCCAGCAGTGATAGGGGGACTAGCGGTCTCCGCTCCTACAATGAGCAGTTCTTC; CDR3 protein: CASSDRGTSGLRSYNEQFF
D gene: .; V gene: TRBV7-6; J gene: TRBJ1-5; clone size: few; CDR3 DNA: TGTGCCAGCAGCCCAAGTGGCAATCAGCCCCAGCATTTT; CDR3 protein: CASSPSGNQPQHF
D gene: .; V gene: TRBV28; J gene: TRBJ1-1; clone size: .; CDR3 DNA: TGTGCCAGCAGTTTAGAAGTAAACACTGAAGCTTTCTTT; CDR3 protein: CASSLEVNTEAFF
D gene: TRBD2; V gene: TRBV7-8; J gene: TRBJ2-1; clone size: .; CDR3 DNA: TGTGCCAGCAGCCCACAGGGACTAGCGGGAGTAAGAGAGCAGTTCTTC; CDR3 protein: CASSPQGLAGVREQFF
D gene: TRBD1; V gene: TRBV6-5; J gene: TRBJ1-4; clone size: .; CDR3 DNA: TGTGCCAGCAGTTTCACCGGGACAGGGTCTGAAAAACTGTTTTTT; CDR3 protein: CASSFTGTGSEKLFF
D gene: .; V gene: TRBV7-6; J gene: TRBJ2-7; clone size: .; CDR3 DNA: TGTGCCAGCAGCCCGACAATATACAGAGGGGGAGGCTCCTCACAGCAGTACTTC; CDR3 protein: CASSPTIYRGGGSSQQYF
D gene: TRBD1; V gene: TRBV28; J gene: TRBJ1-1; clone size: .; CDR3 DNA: TGTGCCAGCAGTTCCCAGGGGGCGGGGGTCACTGAAGCTTTCTTT; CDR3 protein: CASSSQGAGVTEAFF
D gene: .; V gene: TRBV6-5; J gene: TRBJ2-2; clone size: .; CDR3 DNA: TGTGCCAGCCGTTTGGGTGTGGTTGGGGGCACCGGGGAGCTGTTTTTT; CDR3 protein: CASRLGVVGGTGELFF
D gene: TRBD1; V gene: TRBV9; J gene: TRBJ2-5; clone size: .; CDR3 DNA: TGTGCCAGCAGCGTAGATGGGGGACAGGGTGTTAATGGACAGTACTTC; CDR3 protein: CASSVDGGQGVNGQYF
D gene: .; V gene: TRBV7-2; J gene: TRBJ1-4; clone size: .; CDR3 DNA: TGTGCCAGCAGCCAAAGGGGGGGGCGAACTGAAAAACTGTTTTTT; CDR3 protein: CASSQRGGRTEKLFF
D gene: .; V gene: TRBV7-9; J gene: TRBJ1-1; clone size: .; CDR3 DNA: TGTGCCAGCAGCTTATCGGCAGGGGAGAACACTGAAGCTTTCTTT; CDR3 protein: CASSLSAGENTEAFF
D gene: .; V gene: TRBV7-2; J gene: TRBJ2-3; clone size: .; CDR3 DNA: TGTGCCAGCAGCTTAGCGGCTAGCGGCACAGATACGCAGTATTTT; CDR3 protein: CASSLAASGTDTQYF
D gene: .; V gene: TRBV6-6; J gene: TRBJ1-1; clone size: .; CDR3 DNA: TGTGCCAGCAGTTACCCTGCGAACACTGAAGCTTTCTTT; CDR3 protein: CASSYPANTEAFF
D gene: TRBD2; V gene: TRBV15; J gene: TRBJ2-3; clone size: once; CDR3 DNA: TGTGCCACCAGCCCCCCCGAGACTAGCGGGTCAGATACGCAGTATTTT; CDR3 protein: CATSPPETSGSDTQYF
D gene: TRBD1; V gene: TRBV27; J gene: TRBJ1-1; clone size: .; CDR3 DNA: TGTGCCAGCAGCATGGGGACAGGGGGCGCGAGGAACACTGAAGCTTTCTTT; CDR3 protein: CASSMGTGGARNTEAFF
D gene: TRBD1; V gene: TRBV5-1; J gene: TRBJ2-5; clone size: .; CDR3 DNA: TGCGCCAGCAGCTTGGGGACAGGGGGAGAGACCCAGTACTTC; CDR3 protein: CASSLGTGGETQYF
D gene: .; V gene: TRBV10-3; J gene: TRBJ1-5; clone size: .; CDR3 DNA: TGTGCCATCAGTGAGTCTCGTCGGGGGGGGAGTCAGCCCCAGCATTTT; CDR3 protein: CAISESRRGGSQPQHF
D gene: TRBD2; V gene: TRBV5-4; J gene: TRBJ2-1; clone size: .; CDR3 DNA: TGTGCCAGCAGCTTGGGAGGACTAGCGGGAGGACACTACAATGAGCAGTTCTTC; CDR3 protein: CASSLGGLAGGHYNEQFF
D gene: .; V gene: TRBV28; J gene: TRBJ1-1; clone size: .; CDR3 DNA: TGTGCCAGCAGGGTCAGTCCTAGGGGAATATTAATGAACACTGAAGCTTTCTTT; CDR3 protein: CASRVSPRGILMNTEAFF
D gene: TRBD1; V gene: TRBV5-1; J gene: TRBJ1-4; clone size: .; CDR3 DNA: TGCGCCAGCAGCAAAGGACAGGGACAGGAAAAACTGTTTTTT; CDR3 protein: CASSKGQGQEKLFF
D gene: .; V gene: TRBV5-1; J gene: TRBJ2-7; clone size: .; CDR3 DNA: TGCGCCAGCAGCCCCTTGTACTCCTACGAGCAGTACTTC; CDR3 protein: CASSPLYSYEQYF
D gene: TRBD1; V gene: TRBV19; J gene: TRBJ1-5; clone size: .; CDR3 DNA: TGTTTACAGGGGCCAGGCAATCAGCCCCAGCATTTT; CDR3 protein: CLQGPGNQPQHF
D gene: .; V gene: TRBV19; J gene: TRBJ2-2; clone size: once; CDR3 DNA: TGTGCCAGTAGTATACTGCTAGCAGGAAAGACCGGGGAGCTGTTTTTT; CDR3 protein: CASSILLAGKTGELFF
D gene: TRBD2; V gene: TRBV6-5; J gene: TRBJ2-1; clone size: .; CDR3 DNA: TGTGCCAGGGGACTAGCGGGAGGGTCGGGTGAGCAGTTCTTC; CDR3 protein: CARGLAGGSGEQFF
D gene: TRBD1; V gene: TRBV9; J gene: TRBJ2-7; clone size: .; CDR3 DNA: TGTGCCAGCAGCGTAGCGCGGACAGGGCGGTACGAGCAGTACTTC; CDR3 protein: CASSVARTGRYEQYF
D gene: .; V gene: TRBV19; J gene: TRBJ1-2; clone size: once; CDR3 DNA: TGTGCCAGTAGTATATCAACAGGAGAGGGCTACACCTTC; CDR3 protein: CASSISTGEGYTF
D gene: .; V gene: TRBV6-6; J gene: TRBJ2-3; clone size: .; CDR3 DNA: TGTGCCAGCAGTATGCCCACAGATACGCAGTATTTT; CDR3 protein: CASSMPTDTQYF
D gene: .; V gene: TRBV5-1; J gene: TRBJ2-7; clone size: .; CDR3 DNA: TGCGCCAGCAGCAACCGGGACTCAAGCTCCTACGAGCAGTACTTC; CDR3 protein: CASSNRDSSSYEQYF
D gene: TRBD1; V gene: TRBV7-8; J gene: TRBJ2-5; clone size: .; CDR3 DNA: TGTGCCAGCGGACAGGGAAACCAAGAGACCCAGTACTTC; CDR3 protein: CASGQGNQETQYF
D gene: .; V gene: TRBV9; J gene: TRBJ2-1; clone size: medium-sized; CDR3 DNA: TGTGCCAGCAGCGTAGATTTGAATGAGCAGTTCTTC; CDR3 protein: CASSVDLNEQFF
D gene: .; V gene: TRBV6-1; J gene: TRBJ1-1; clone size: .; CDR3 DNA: TGTGCCAGCAGTGAGACAGGAGCGAACACTGAAGCTTTCTTT; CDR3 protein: CASSETGANTEAFF
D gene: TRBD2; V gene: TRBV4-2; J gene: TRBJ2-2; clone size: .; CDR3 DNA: TGTGCCAGCAGCCGGCTACTAGCGGGAGAGTCCCCCGGGGAGCTGTTTTTT; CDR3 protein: CASSRLLAGESPGELFF
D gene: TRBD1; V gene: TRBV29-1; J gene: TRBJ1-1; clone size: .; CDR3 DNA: TGCAGCGTGAAAGACAGGGCCCGGGAAGCTTTCTTT; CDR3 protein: CSVKDRAREAFF
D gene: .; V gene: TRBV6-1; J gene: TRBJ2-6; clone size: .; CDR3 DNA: TGTGCCAGCAGTGAAACAGTTTCTGGGGCCAACGTCCTGACTTTC; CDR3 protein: CASSETVSGANVLTF